This T cell receptor beta chain was captured in a study of blood T cell repertoires in COVID-19. Assay: immunoSEQ multiplex PCR; the TCRdb copy retains only in-frame clones and omits some. The repertoire has under 200,000 clones, around 89% of them found once; the top ten carry around 8%. Germline-derived CDR1 and CDR2 are SNHLY and FYNNEI. The CDR3 spans 14 residues. The V gene end was trimmed by 5 bases and the J gene end by 5 bases; junction bases not matched to a gene: 6. Sequencing was performed on PBMCs or T cells enriched from blood (not recorded which). This rearrangement joins TRBV2 to TRBJ2-7; 10 bases fit TRBD2. This TCR was recovered from a woman aged 18-29 years who had recovered from COVID-19. The CDR3, as DNA: TGTGCCAGCAGTACTCCGGGACTAGCGAACGAGCAGTACTTC. This sequence encodes CASSTPGLANEQYF.